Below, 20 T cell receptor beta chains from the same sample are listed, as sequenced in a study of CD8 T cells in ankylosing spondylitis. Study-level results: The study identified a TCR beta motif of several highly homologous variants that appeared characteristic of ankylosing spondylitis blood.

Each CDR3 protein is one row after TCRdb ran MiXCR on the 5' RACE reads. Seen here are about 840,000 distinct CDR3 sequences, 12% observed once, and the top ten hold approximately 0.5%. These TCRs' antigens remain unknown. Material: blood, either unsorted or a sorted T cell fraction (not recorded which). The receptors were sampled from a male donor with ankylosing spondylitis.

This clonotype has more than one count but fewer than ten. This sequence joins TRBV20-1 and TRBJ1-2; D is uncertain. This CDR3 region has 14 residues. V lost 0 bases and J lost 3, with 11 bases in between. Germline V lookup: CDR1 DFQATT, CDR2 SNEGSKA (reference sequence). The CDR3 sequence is CSARDWSGYYGYTF. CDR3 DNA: TGCAGTGCTAGAGATTGGTCTGGATACTATGGCTACACCTTC.

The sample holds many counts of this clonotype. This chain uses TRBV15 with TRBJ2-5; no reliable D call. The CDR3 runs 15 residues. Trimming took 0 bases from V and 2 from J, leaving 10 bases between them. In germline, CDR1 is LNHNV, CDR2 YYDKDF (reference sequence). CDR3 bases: TGTGCCACCAGCAGAGATCCCCAGCGACAAGAGACCCAGTACTTC. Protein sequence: CATSRDPQRQETQYF.

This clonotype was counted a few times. In DNA, the CDR3 is TGTGCCAGCAGCTTGAGGCAGGGGGCCTTGGAGACCCAGTACTTC. Its protein product is CASSLRQGALETQYF. The rearrangement links TRBV7-6 to TRBJ2-5; 8 bases fit TRBD1. Germline-derived CDR1 and CDR2 are SGHVS and FNYEAQ. This CDR3 contains 15 residues. The trim removed 3 bases at V and 5 bases at J, leaving 8 bases unmatched. The entire variable domain, with the rest obtained from reference TRBV7-6 and TRBJ2-5, is as follows: GAGVSQSPRYKVTKRGQDVALRCDPISGHVSLYWYRQALGQGPEFLTYFNYEAQQDKSGLPNDRFSAERPEGSISTLTIQRTEQRDSAMYRCASSLRQGALETQYFGPGTRLLVL.

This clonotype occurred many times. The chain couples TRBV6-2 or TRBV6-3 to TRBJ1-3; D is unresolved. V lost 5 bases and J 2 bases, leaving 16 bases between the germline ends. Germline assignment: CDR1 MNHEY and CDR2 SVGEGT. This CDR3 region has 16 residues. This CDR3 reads CASSHDGVWTGNTIYF. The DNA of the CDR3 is TGTGCCAGCAGTCACGACGGGGTCTGGACTGGAAACACCATATATTTT.

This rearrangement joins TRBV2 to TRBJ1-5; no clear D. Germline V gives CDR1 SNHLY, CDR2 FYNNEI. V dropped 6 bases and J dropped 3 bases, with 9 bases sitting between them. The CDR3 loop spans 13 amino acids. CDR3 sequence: CASRSQINQPQHF. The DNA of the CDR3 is TGTGCCAGCAGGTCCCAGATCAATCAGCCCCAGCATTTT.

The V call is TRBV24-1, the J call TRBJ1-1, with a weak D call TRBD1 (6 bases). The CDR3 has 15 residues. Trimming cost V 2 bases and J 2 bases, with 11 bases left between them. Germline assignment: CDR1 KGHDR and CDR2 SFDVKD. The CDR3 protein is CATSDSSRGNTEAFF. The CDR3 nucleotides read TGTGCCACCAGTGATTCATCCAGGGGAAACACTGAAGCTTTCTTT.

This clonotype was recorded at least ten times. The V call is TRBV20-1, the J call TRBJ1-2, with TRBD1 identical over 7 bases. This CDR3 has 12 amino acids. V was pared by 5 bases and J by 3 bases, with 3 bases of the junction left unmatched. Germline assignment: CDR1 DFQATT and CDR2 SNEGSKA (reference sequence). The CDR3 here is CSARGTDYGYTF. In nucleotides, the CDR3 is TGCAGTGCTCGGGGGACAGACTATGGCTACACCTTC.

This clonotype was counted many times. This CDR3 reads CASSLAIDWRVGTEAFF. The CDR3 nucleotides read TGTGCCAGCAGCTTAGCGATCGATTGGCGTGTGGGGACTGAAGCTTTCTTT. The chain recombines TRBV7-2 with TRBJ1-1; D unresolved. CDR1 and CDR2 from the germline V gene are SGHTA and FQGNSA. Deletions cut 0 bases from V and 5 bases from J, with 19 bases between. The CDR3 runs to 17 residues.

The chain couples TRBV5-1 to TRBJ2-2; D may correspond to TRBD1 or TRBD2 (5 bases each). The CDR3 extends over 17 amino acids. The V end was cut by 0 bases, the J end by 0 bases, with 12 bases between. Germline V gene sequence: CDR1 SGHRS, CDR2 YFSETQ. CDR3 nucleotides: TGCGCCAGCAGCTTGGATTGGGGGAACGCGAACACCGGGGAGCTGTTTTTT. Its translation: CASSLDWGNANTGELFF.

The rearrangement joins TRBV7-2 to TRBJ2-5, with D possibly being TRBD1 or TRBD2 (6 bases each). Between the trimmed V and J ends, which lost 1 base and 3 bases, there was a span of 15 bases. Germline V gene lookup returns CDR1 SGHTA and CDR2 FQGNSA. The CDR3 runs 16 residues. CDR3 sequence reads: CASSLGTGGGEETQYF. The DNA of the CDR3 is TGTGCCAGCAGCTTAGGCACCGGGGGCGGGGAAGAGACCCAGTACTTC.

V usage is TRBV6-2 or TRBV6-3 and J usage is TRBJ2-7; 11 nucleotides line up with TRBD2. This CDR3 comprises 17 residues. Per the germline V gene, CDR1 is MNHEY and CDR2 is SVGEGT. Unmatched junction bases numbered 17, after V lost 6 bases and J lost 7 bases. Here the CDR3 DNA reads TGTGCCAGCAGCACCGGGACCCTAGCGGGAGGCTCGCGGGAGCAGTACTTC. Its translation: CASSTGTLAGGSREQYF.

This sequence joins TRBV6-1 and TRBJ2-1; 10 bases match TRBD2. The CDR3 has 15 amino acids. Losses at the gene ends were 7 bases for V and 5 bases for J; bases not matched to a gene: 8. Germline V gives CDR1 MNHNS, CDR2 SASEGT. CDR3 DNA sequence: TGTGCCAGCACCAAGACTAGCGGGTGGGACAATGAGCAGTTCTTC. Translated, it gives CASTKTSGWDNEQFF.

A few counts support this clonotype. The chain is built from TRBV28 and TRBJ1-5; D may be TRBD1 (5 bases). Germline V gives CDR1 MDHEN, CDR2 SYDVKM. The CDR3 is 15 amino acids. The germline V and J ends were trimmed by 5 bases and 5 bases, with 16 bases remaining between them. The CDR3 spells CASSPELRGDQPQHF. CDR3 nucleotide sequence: TGTGCCAGCAGTCCCGAATTAAGGGGTGATCAGCCCCAGCATTTT.

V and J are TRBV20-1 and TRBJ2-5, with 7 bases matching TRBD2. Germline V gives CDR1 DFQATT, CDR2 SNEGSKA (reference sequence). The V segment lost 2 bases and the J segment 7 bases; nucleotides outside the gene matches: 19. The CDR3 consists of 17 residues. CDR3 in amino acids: CSARPLPGRGEVWTQYF. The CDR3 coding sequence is TGCAGTGCTAGACCGCTCCCGGGACGGGGGGAGGTTTGGACCCAGTACTTC.

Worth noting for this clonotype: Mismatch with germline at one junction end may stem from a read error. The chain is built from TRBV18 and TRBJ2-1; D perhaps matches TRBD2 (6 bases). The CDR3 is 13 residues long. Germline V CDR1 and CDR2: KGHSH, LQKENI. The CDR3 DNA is TGTGCCAGCTCCACCGGGAGCTACAGTGAGCAGTTCTTC. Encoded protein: CASSTGSYSEQFF.

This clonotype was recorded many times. The DNA for the CDR3 is TGTGCCAGCAGTTCGCACGACTTGGGGAGGGAGACCCAGTACTTC. Amino acid sequence: CASSSHDLGRETQYF. The J gene is TRBJ2-5, the V gene TRBV6-5; tentatively, D is TRBD2 (6 bases). Germline CDR1 is MNHEY and CDR2 is SVGAGI. V was trimmed by 4 bases and J by 5 bases, leaving 17 bases between them. The CDR3 totals 15 residues.

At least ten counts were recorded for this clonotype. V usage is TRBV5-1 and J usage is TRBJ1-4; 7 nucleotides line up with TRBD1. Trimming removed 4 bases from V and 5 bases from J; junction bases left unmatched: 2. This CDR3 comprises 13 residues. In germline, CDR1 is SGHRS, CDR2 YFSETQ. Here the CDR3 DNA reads TGCGCCAGCAGCACGACAGGGAATGAAAAACTGTTTTTT. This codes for CASSTTGNEKLFF.

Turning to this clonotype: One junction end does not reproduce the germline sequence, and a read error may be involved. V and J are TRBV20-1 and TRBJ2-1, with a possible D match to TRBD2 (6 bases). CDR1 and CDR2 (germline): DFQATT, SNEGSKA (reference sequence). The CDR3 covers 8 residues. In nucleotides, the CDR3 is TGCAGTGCTGGGGACTCGCTCTTC. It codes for CSAGDSLF.

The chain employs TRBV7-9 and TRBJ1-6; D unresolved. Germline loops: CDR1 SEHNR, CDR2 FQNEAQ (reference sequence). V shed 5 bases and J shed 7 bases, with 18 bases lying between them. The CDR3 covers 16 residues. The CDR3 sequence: CASSPISWTGNSPLHF. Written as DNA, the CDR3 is TGTGCCAGCAGCCCGATCAGTTGGACGGGCAATTCACCCCTCCACTTT.

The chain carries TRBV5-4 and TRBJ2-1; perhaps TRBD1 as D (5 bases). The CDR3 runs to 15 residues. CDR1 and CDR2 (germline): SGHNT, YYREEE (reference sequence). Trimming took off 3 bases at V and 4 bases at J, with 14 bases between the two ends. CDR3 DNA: TGTGCCAGCAGCTACCGGACACAATCTTACAATGAGCAGTTCTTC. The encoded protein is CASSYRTQSYNEQFF.